These 30 T cell receptor beta chains were all obtained from the same sample, sequenced in a study of OX40 agonist ivuxolimab in advanced cancers. Profiling relied on immunoSEQ multiplex PCR, and the TCRdb table lists in-frame clones only, not all of them. The data contain under 70,000 clones, 92% of them singletons. Specimen: CD4+ or CD8+ T cells sorted from blood, collected in a trial of the OX40 agonist ivuxolimab. These receptors came from an adult with an advanced solid tumor such as melanoma, head and neck, liver or kidney cancer.

This chain joins TRBV30 and TRBJ1-5; TRBD1 matches 9 bases. With 5 bases clipped from V and 1 base from J, the junction kept 6 bases outside the gene matches. The germline CDR1 and CDR2 sequences are GTSNPN and SVGIG (reference sequence). The CDR3 length is 15 residues. CDR3 residues: CAWDPGQGSNQPQHF. CDR3 in DNA: TGTGCCTGGGATCCCGGACAGGGGAGCAATCAGCCCCAGCATTTT.

This chain links TRBV9 with TRBJ1-1, with no clear D. Per the germline V gene, CDR1 is SGDLS and CDR2 is YYNGEE. The CDR3 is 14 residues long. The germline V and J ends were trimmed by 4 bases and 1 base, with 11 bases remaining between them. The CDR3 reads CASSPAIGNTEAFF. CDR3 nucleotide sequence: TGTGCCAGCAGCCCCGCAATAGGGAACACTGAAGCTTTCTTT.

On this clone: Different DNA sequences within this sample yield the same CDR3. The CDR3 loop reads CASSQGGQPQHF. The DNA of the CDR3 is TGTGCCAGCAGCCAGGGGGGTCAGCCCCAGCATTTT. The chain couples TRBV4-2 to TRBJ1-5, with D possibly matching TRBD1 (5 bases). Trimming cost V 3 bases and J 6 bases, with 6 bases left between them. The germline CDR1 and CDR2 sequences are LGHNA and YNFKEQ. The length of the CDR3 is 12 residues.

V and J are TRBV11-3 and TRBJ2-5, with 7 bases identical to TRBD2. Per the germline V gene, CDR1 is SGHNT and CDR2 is YENEEA. V trimming: 4 bases; J trimming: 2 bases; junction bases outside the gene matches: 4. The CDR3 runs 14 residues. CDR3: CASSSGLPQETQYF. CDR3 nucleotides: TGTGCCAGCAGCTCGGGACTACCTCAAGAGACCCAGTACTTC.

V is TRBV5-1 and J is TRBJ1-3; D call uncertain. This CDR3 has 14 amino acids. Germline V gene sequence: CDR1 SGHRS, CDR2 YFSETQ. The V gene lost 0 bases and the J gene lost 0 bases, with 4 bases spanning the gap. CDR3: CASSLVGSGNTIYF. The CDR3 DNA is TGCGCCAGCAGCTTGGTGGGCTCTGGAAACACCATATATTTT.

This clone was recorded a few times. V is TRBV19 and J is TRBJ1-5, with 10 positions matching TRBD1. The CDR3 loop spans 15 amino acids. Germline V CDR1 and CDR2: LNHDA, SQIVND (reference sequence). With V trimmed by 4 bases and J by 6 bases, 6 bases remained unmatched. CDR3 region: CASSTPGQGVQPQHF. The CDR3 DNA reads as TGTGCCAGTAGTACTCCCGGACAGGGGGTTCAGCCCCAGCATTTT.

This chain uses TRBV5-5 with TRBJ1-1; D not resolved. The CDR3 spans 14 residues. The V gene's germline CDR1 is SGHKS and CDR2 YYEKEE (reference sequence). Trimming cost V 2 bases and J 1 base, with 9 bases left between them. The CDR3 spells CASSLGHSNTEAFF. CDR3 coding DNA: TGTGCCAGCAGCTTAGGGCACTCGAACACTGAAGCTTTCTTT.

This chain joins TRBV5-6 and TRBJ1-2; tentative D call: TRBD1 (5 bases). Trimming shortened V by 1 base and J by 4 bases, and 8 bases separated the two germline ends. The CDR3 is made up of 13 amino acids. The germline CDR1 and CDR2 sequences are SGHDT and YYEEEE. The CDR3 DNA follows: TGTGCCAGCAGCTTGTGGGGCGGCTATGGCTACACCTTC. Translation gives CASSLWGGYGYTF.

The chain has TRBV19 and TRBJ1-5; maybe TRBD1 (5 bases). Germline assignment: CDR1 LNHDA and CDR2 SQIVND (reference sequence). The CDR3 runs to 17 residues. Trimming removed 5 bases from V and 0 bases from J, with 17 bases in between. This chain's CDR3 is CASSSLGDGDSNQPQHF. The CDR3 bases are TGTGCCAGTAGTTCGCTTGGGGACGGGGATAGCAATCAGCCCCAGCATTTT.

This sequence joins TRBV2 and TRBJ2-7, with D perhaps matching TRBD2 (7 bases). Germline V lookup: CDR1 SNHLY, CDR2 FYNNEI. CDR3 length: 15 residues. Between the trimmed V and J ends, which lost 6 bases and 6 bases, there was a span of 21 bases. The CDR3 nucleotides are TGTGCCAGCAGCCTCACACAGGTGAGGGGGGGCGAGCAGTACTTC. Translated: CASSLTQVRGGEQYF.

This chain connects TRBV7-6 to TRBJ1-6, with D possibly matching TRBD1 (5 bases). The germline gives CDR1 SGHVS, CDR2 FNYEAQ. This CDR3 contains 15 residues. The V end lost 7 bases, the J end lost 8 bases, and 18 bases lay between the germline ends. The CDR3 sequence: CASTPRGREDSPLHF. Written as DNA, the CDR3 is TGTGCCAGCACCCCCCGGGGCAGGGAGGATTCACCCCTCCACTTT.

This rearrangement joins TRBV15 to TRBJ1-6; D is undetermined. Germline assignment: CDR1 LNHNV and CDR2 YYDKDF (reference sequence). This CDR3 comprises 15 residues. Trimming shortened V by 0 bases and J by 2 bases, and 5 bases separated the two germline ends. The CDR3 DNA follows: TGTGCCACCAGCAGAGAGGGCGCCTATAATTCACCCCTCCACTTT. Its translation: CATSREGAYNSPLHF.

The CDR3 loop is CASSARRGVGEQYF. The DNA of the CDR3 is TGTGCCAGCAGCGCCCGTCGAGGGGTGGGCGAGCAGTACTTC. V and J are TRBV5-6 and TRBJ2-7; D tentatively fits TRBD1 or TRBD2 (5 bases each). CDR3 length: 14 residues. V was cut by 4 bases and J by 6 bases, with 17 bases left in between. Germline CDR1 SGHDT, CDR2 YYEEEE.

This clone was found once. J is TRBJ2-5 and V is TRBV25-1, with D unclear. Germline lookup yields CDR1 MGHDK and CDR2 SYGVNS. There are 11 residues in the CDR3. V was shortened by 3 bases and J by 5 bases, with 4 bases between the two germline ends. CDR3 sequence (DNA): TGTGCCAGCAGTGAGCACGAGACCCAGTACTTC. It is translated as CASSEHETQYF.

V usage is TRBV27 and J usage is TRBJ2-7; 8 nucleotides line up with TRBD1. The CDR3 consists of 15 residues. The V gene end was trimmed by 1 base and the J gene end by 2 bases; junction bases not matched to a gene: 4. Germline V gives CDR1 MNHEY, CDR2 SMNVEV (reference sequence). The CDR3 here is CASSLLRQGPYEQYF. For the CDR3, the DNA is TGTGCCAGCAGTTTATTGAGACAGGGGCCCTACGAGCAGTACTTC.

The chain carries TRBV25-1 and TRBJ2-2; D might be TRBD1 (6 bases). Germline CDR1 MGHDK, CDR2 SYGVNS. Trimming removed 2 bases at V and 0 bases at J, with 7 bases between. The CDR3 loop spans 15 amino acids. The CDR3 bases are TGTGCCAGCAGTGAAACAGGGCCGAACACCGGGGAGCTGTTTTTT. Amino acids: CASSETGPNTGELFF.

V usage is TRBV5-4 and J usage is TRBJ2-1; tentative D call: TRBD1 (5 bases). V lost 3 bases and J lost 1, with 20 bases in between. Germline V CDR1 and CDR2: SGHNT, YYREEE (reference sequence). The length of the CDR3 is 18 residues. CDR3 region: CASSWGTRTYTSYNEQFF. The DNA for the CDR3 is TGTGCCAGCAGCTGGGGCACCCGGACCTACACTTCCTACAATGAGCAGTTCTTC.

The V call is TRBV5-5, the J call TRBJ1-6; possible D gene TRBD1, 6 bases. Trimming shortened V by 1 base and J by 7 bases, and 12 bases separated the two germline ends. Germline-derived CDR1 and CDR2 are SGHKS and YYEKEE (reference sequence). The CDR3 is 15 amino acids. CDR3 bases: TGTGCCAGCAGCTTGAACAGGGTGTACAATTCACCCCTCCACTTT. It encodes CASSLNRVYNSPLHF.

The chain is built from TRBV5-1 and TRBJ2-7; possibly TRBD1 for D (6 bases). Deletions cut 0 bases from V and 2 bases from J, with 9 bases between. The CDR3 runs to 14 residues. The germline CDR1 and CDR2 sequences are SGHRS and YFSETQ. CDR3 bases: TGCGCCAGCAGCTTGGTCGGGACACCCTACGAGCAGTACTTC. Its protein product is CASSLVGTPYEQYF.

This clone has only a few counts. The CDR3: CASSSESTGYGYTF. DNA for the CDR3: TGTGCCAGCAGCTCCGAAAGTACGGGCTATGGCTACACCTTC. The genes are TRBV5-4 and TRBJ1-2, with D unresolved. Germline V CDR1 and CDR2: SGHNT, YYREEE (reference sequence). V was shortened by 3 bases and J by 4 bases, with 13 bases between the two germline ends. The CDR3 length is 14 residues.

The chain links TRBV19 to TRBJ1-1; TRBD1 agrees at 7 bases. Per the germline V gene, CDR1 is LNHDA and CDR2 is SQIVND (reference sequence). This CDR3 is 15 amino acids long. V shed 9 bases, J shed 5 bases, and the junction held 15 bases outside the gene matches. The chain's CDR3 is CASEDRLRVYTEAFF. In DNA, the CDR3 is TGTGCCAGCGAGGACAGGCTTCGGGTATATACTGAAGCTTTCTTT.

This chain connects TRBV2 to TRBJ1-2; a weak D match, TRBD1 (5 bases). Germline V gene lookup returns CDR1 SNHLY and CDR2 FYNNEI. The CDR3 is 14 amino acids. Trimming took 4 bases from V and 1 from J, leaving 10 bases between them. The CDR3 is CASSAWGVNYGYTF. The CDR3 DNA is TGTGCCAGCAGTGCATGGGGGGTTAACTATGGCTACACCTTC.

The chain employs TRBV10-3 and TRBJ1-5, with D possibly matching TRBD1 (5 bases). The CDR3 runs 14 residues. Germline loops: CDR1 ENHRY, CDR2 SYGVKD. The V gene lost 2 bases and the J gene lost 4 bases, with 9 bases spanning the gap. The CDR3 protein is CAISEGTWNQPQHF. The CDR3 coding sequence is TGTGCCATCAGTGAGGGGACTTGGAATCAGCCCCAGCATTTT.

The genes are TRBV6-1 and TRBJ1-1, with unresolved D. Per the germline V gene, CDR1 is MNHNS and CDR2 is SASEGT. This CDR3 has 15 residues. V lost 10 bases, J lost 0 bases, and 18 bases lay in between. The DNA for the CDR3 is TGTGCCACGTACGTTGGGCTGTTTTTGAACACTGAAGCTTTCTTT. Its protein product is CATYVGLFLNTEAFF.

The chain is built from TRBV27 and TRBJ2-7; TRBD2 matches 7 bases. With 6 bases clipped from V and 2 bases from J, the junction kept 4 bases outside the gene matches. Germline values: CDR1 MNHEY, CDR2 SMNVEV (reference sequence). The CDR3 has 13 amino acids. CDR3 in DNA: TGTGCCAGCAGCACTACTAGCGCCTACGAGCAGTACTTC. It translates to CASSTTSAYEQYF.

The chain recombines TRBV5-6 with TRBJ1-3; D is undetermined. V was cut by 5 bases and J by 8 bases, with 17 bases left in between. This CDR3 has 14 amino acids. CDR1 and CDR2 from the germline V gene are SGHDT and YYEEEE. CDR3 loop: CASSWTANWDTIYF. The CDR3, as DNA: TGTGCCAGCAGTTGGACCGCGAACTGGGACACCATATATTTT.

In its sample, this clone was seen a few times. This chain connects TRBV27 to TRBJ2-7, with 9 bases that match TRBD2. This CDR3 comprises 13 residues. Trimming at V came to 5 bases and at J to 4 bases, leaving 3 bases not matched to a gene. Germline V CDR1 and CDR2: MNHEY, SMNVEV (reference sequence). The DNA of the CDR3 is TGTGCCAGCAGTAATAGCGGGGGTTACGAGCAGTACTTC. Protein sequence: CASSNSGGYEQYF.

This sequence joins TRBV4-2 and TRBJ1-1; 8 bases fit TRBD1. The V gene's germline CDR1 is LGHNA and CDR2 YNFKEQ. The CDR3 loop spans 16 amino acids. V dropped 1 base and J dropped 5; count of bases not matched to a gene: 9. CDR3 in amino acids: CASSQGGQGVRTEAFF. In DNA form, the CDR3 reads TGTGCCAGCAGCCAAGGAGGACAGGGAGTTCGGACTGAAGCTTTCTTT.

A single count supports this clone. The CDR3 coding sequence is TGTGCCAGCAAGGGGGGGACAGCTGCCAGTGAGACCCAGTACTTC. This codes for CASKGGTAASETQYF. The J gene is TRBJ2-5, the V gene TRBV27; D tentatively fits TRBD1 or TRBD2 (7 bases each). Germline CDR1 and CDR2: MNHEY and SMNVEV (reference sequence). Trimming took 7 bases from V and 5 from J, leaving 20 bases between them. The CDR3 sequence is 15 residues long.

J is TRBJ2-3 and V is TRBV7-2; TRBD1 agrees at 8 bases. CDR1 and CDR2 (germline): SGHTA, FQGNSA. The CDR3 covers 15 residues. The V gene end was trimmed by 5 bases and the J gene end by 3 bases; junction bases not matched to a gene: 7. The CDR3 DNA is TGTGCCAGCAGCCCCAGGGGGCAAGGGACAGATACGCAGTATTTT. It yields the protein CASSPRGQGTDTQYF.